A single sample is the source of the 8 T cell receptor beta chains below, sequenced in a study of T cell changes during pregnancy in multiple sclerosis. The repertoire was sequenced with immunoSEQ multiplex PCR; TCRdb's copy has only in-frame clones and lacks some. Here the sample spans about 92,000 clones, under 95% being singletons. The specimen was peripheral blood, collected in the first trimester of pregnancy. These receptors were obtained from a female donor with multiple sclerosis, enrolled in a pregnancy study.

This CDR3 is CAWTPQGVMRNIQYF. For the CDR3, the DNA is TGTGCCTGGACACCCCAGGGGGTTATGAGGAACATTCAGTACTTC. The chain is built from TRBV30 and TRBJ2-4; 7 bases line up with TRBD1. Germline CDR1 GTSNPN, CDR2 SVGIG (reference sequence). The CDR3 extends over 15 amino acids. The trim removed 4 bases at V and 7 bases at J, leaving 13 bases unmatched. Drawing the rest from reference TRBV30 and TRBJ2-4, the complete variable domain is SQTIHQWPATLVQPVGSPLSLECTVEGTSNPNLYWYRQAAGRGLQLLFYSVGIGQISSEVPQNLSASRPQDRQFILSSKKLLLSDSGFYLCAWTPQGVMRNIQYFGAGTRLSVL.

The chain recombines TRBV6-4 with TRBJ2-1; the D gene is possibly TRBD2 (6 bases). Trimming removed 3 bases from V and 10 bases from J, with 19 bases in between. Germline CDR1 and CDR2: MRHNA and SNTAGT. This CDR3 comprises 15 residues. This CDR3 is CASSERAGSGREQFF. CDR3 sequence (DNA): TGTGCCAGCAGTGAACGAGCGGGCAGTGGGAGGGAGCAGTTCTTC.

The chain links TRBV4-1 to TRBJ2-7, with 7 bases fitting TRBD1. The CDR3 spans 14 residues. Germline CDR1 is MGHRA and CDR2 is YSYEKL. The V and J ends lost 4 bases and 0 bases, in that order; junction bases with no gene match: 3. CDR3 loop: CASSLRTGSYEQYF. DNA of the CDR3: TGCGCCAGCAGCCTTAGGACAGGCTCCTACGAGCAGTACTTC.

The chain employs TRBV29-1 and TRBJ2-1; TRBD2 matches at 8 bases. V was pared by 3 bases and J by 0 bases, with 7 bases of the junction left unmatched. The CDR3 consists of 16 residues. Germline V gene lookup returns CDR1 SQVTM and CDR2 ANQGSEA. CDR3: CSVDGISGTSYNEQFF. Written as DNA, the CDR3 is TGCAGCGTTGATGGTATTAGCGGGACCTCCTACAATGAGCAGTTCTTC.

In DNA, the CDR3 is TGTGCCAGCAGGCGGCTAGCGGAGCACACCGGGGAGCTGTTTTTT. It specifies CASRRLAEHTGELFF. The gene calls are TRBV6-4 and TRBJ2-2; 7 nucleotides align to TRBD2. The CDR3 runs 15 residues. Germline loops: CDR1 MRHNA, CDR2 SNTAGT. The V segment lost 6 bases and the J segment 3 bases; nucleotides outside the gene matches: 7.

The J gene is TRBJ2-2, the V gene TRBV19; 7 bases line up with TRBD1. The CDR3 covers 14 residues. The V gene end was trimmed by 2 bases and the J gene end by 6 bases; junction bases not matched to a gene: 3. The germline gives CDR1 LNHDA, CDR2 SQIVND (reference sequence). CDR3 nucleotide sequence: TGTGCCAGTAGTATAAAGACAGGGTCCGGGGAGCTGTTTTTT. Protein sequence: CASSIKTGSGELFF.

V usage is TRBV6-6 and J usage is TRBJ1-2, with TRBD1 as a possible D gene (5 bases). V lost 5 bases, J lost 5 bases, and 15 bases lay in between. The CDR3 sequence is 14 residues long. CDR1 is MNHNY and CDR2 is SVGAGI in the germline V gene (reference sequence). The CDR3: CASSTRGGGYGYTF. CDR3 DNA: TGTGCCAGCAGTACCCGGGGGGGAGGGTATGGCTACACCTTC.

The chain employs TRBV29-1 and TRBJ2-1; 16 positions match TRBD2. CDR3 length: 16 residues. V was pared by 8 bases and J by 5 bases, with 9 bases of the junction left unmatched. From germline, CDR1 is SQVTM and CDR2 ANQGSEA. The CDR3 nucleotides are TGCAGCACTGCCGGGACTAGCGGGAGGGCCGACAATGAGCAGTTCTTC. Its protein is CSTAGTSGRADNEQFF.